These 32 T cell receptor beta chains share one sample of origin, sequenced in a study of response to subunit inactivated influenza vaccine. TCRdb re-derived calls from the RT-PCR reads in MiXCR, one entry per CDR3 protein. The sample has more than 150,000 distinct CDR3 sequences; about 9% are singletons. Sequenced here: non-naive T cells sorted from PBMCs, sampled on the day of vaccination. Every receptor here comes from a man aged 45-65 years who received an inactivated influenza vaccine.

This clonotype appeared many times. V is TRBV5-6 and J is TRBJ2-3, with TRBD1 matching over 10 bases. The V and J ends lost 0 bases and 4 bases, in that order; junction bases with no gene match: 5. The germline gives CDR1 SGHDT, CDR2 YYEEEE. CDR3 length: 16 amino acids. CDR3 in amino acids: CASSLVWDRGSDTQYF. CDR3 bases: TGTGCCAGCAGCTTGGTGTGGGACAGGGGATCAGATACGCAGTATTTT.

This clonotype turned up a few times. CDR3 coding DNA: TGTGCCAGCAGTTTTGGGGAACTAAATTACAATGAGCAGTTCTTC. Translation gives CASSFGELNYNEQFF. J is TRBJ2-1 and V is TRBV27, with D uncertain. The CDR3 loop spans 15 amino acids. Trimming removed 3 bases at V and 4 bases at J, with 13 bases between. From germline, CDR1 is MNHEY and CDR2 SMNVEV (reference sequence).

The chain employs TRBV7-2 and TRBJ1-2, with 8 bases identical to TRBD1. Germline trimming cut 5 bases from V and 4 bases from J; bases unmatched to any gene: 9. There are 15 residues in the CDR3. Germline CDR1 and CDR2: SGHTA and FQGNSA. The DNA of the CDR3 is TGTGCCAGCAGCCCACTGACAGGGGCTAGCTATGGCTACACCTTC. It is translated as CASSPLTGASYGYTF.

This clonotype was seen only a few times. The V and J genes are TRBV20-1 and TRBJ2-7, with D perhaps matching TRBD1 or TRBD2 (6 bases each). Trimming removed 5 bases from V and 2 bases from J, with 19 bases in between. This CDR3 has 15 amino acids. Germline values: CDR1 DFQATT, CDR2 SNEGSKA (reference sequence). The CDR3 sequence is CSAVATGRGAYEQYF. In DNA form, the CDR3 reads TGCAGTGCTGTAGCAACAGGAAGGGGGGCCTACGAGCAGTACTTC.

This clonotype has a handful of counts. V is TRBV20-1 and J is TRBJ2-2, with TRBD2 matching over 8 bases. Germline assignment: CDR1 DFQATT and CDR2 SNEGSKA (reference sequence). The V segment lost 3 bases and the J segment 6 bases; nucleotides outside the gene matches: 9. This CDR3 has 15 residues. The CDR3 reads CSASAGTRFSGELFF. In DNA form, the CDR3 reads TGCAGTGCTAGCGCCGGGACTAGGTTCTCCGGGGAGCTGTTTTTT.

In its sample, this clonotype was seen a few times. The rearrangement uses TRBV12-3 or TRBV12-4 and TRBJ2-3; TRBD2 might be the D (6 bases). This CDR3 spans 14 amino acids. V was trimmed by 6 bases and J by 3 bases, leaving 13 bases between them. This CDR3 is CASRVYGGTDTQYF. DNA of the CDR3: TGTGCCAGCAGGGTTTATGGGGGGACAGATACGCAGTATTTT.

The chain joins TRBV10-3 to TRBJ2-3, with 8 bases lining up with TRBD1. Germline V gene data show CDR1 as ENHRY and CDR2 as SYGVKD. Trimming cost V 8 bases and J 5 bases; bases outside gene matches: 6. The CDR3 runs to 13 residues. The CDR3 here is CAIGGQGLDTQYF. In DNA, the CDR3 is TGTGCCATCGGTGGACAGGGATTAGATACGCAGTATTTT.

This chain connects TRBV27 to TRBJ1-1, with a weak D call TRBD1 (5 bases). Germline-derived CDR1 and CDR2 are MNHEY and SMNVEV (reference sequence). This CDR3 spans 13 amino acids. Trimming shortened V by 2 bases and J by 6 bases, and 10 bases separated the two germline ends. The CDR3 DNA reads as TGTGCCAGCAGTTTAATGCGGGACGCTGAAGCTTTCTTT. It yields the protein CASSLMRDAEAFF.

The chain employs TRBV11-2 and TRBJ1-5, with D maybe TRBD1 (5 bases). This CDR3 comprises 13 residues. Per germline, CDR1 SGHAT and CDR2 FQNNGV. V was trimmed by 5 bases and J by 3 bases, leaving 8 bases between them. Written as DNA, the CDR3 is TGTGCCAGCAGCACGGACATCAATCAGCCCCAGCATTTT. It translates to CASSTDINQPQHF.

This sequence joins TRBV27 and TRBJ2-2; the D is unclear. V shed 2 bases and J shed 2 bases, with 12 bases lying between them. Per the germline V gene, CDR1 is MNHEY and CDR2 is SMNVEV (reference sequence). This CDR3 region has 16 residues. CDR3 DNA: TGTGCCAGCAGTTTACCTGGCCATATAAACACCGGGGAGCTGTTTTTT. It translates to CASSLPGHINTGELFF.

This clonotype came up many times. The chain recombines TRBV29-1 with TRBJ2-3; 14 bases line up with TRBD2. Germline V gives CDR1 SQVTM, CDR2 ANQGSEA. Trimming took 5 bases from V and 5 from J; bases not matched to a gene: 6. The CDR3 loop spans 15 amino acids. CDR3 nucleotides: TGCAGCGTTAAAGCCGGGACTAGCGGGGGAGATACGCAGTATTTT. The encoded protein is CSVKAGTSGGDTQYF.

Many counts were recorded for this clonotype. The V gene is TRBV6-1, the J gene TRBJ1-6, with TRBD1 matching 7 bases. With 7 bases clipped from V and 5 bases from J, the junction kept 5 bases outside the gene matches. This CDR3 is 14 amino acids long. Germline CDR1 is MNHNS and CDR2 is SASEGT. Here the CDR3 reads CASKRDSDNSPLHF. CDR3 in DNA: TGTGCCAGCAAGAGGGACAGTGATAATTCACCCCTCCACTTT.

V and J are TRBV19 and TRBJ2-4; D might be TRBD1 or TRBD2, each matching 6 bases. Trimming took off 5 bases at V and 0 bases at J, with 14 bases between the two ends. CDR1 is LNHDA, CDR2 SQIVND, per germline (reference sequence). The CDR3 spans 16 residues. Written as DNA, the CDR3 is TGTGCCAGTAGTCCAGGACGGGGGCCAGCCAAAAACATTCAGTACTTC. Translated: CASSPGRGPAKNIQYF.

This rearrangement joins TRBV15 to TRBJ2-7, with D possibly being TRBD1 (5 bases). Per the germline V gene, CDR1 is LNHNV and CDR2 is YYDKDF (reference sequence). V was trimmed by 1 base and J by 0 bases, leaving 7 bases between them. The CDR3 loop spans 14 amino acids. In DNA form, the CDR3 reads TGTGCCACCAGCAGAGCTGGGGCCTCCTACGAGCAGTACTTC. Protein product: CATSRAGASYEQYF.

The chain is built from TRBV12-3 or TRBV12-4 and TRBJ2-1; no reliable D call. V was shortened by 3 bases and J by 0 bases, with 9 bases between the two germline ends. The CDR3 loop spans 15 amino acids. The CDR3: CASSFSTISYNEQFF. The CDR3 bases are TGTGCCAGCAGTTTTTCCACTATCTCCTACAATGAGCAGTTCTTC.

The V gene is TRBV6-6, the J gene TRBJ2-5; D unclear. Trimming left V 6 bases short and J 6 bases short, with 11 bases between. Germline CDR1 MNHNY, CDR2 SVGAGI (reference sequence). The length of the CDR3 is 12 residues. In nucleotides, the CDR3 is TGTGCCAGCAGCCCCGGGTTCCAGACCCAGTACTTC. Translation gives CASSPGFQTQYF.

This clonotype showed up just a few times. The CDR3 nucleotides are TGTGCCAGCCGGGGGGGGGGTTATATGAACACTGAAGCTTTCTTT. This gives the protein CASRGGGYMNTEAFF. The chain couples TRBV6-1 to TRBJ1-1; a possible D gene is TRBD1 (5 bases). The V gene lost 8 bases and the J gene lost 0 bases, with 16 bases spanning the gap. This CDR3 region has 15 residues. The germline V gene has CDR1 MNHNS and CDR2 SASEGT.

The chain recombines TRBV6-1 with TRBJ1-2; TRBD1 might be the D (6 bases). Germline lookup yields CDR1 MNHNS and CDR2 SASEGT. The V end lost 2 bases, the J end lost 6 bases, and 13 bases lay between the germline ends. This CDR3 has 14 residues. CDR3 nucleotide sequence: TGTGCCAGCAGTGAAAGGGTGGACAGTCATGGCTACACCTTC. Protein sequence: CASSERVDSHGYTF.

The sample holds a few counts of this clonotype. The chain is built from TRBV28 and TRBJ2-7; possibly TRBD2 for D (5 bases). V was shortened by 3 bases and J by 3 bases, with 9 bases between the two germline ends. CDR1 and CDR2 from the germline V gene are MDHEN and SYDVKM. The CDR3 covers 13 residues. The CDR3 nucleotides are TGTGCCAGCAGTTTTAGGACTGACTACGAGCAGTACTTC. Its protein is CASSFRTDYEQYF.

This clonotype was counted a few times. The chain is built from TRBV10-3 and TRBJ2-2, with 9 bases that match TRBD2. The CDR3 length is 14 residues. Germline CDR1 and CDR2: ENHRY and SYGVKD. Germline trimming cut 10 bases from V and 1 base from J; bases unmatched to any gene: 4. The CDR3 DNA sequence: TGTGCCACCCGACTAGCGGAGAACACCGGGGAGCTGTTTTTT. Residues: CATRLAENTGELFF.

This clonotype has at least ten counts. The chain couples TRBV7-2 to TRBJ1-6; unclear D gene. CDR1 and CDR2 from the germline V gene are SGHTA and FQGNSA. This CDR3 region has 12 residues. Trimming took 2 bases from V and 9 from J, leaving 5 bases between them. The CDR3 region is CASSLYPSPLHF. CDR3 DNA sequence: TGTGCCAGCAGCTTATATCCTTCACCCCTCCACTTT.

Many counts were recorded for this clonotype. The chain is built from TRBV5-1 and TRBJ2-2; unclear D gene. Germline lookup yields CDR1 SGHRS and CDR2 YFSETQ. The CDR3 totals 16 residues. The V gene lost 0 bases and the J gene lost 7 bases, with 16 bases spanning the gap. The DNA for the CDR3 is TGCGCCAGCAGCTTGGATGGCAGCCCGAGTGGCGGGGAGCTGTTTTTT. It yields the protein CASSLDGSPSGGELFF.

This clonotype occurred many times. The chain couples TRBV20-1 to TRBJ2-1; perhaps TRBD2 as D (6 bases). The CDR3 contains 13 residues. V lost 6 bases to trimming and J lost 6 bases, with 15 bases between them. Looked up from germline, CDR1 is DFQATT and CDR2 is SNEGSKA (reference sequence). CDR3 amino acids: CSAPGLRGNEQFF. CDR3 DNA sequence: TGCAGTGCGCCGGGACTTCGAGGCAATGAGCAGTTCTTC.

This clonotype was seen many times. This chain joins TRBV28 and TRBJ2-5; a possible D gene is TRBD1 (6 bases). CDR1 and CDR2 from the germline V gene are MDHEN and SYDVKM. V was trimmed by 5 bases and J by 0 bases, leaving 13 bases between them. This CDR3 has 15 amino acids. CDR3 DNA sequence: TGTGCCAGCAGTCGGGAAGGGGGATACCAAGAGACCCAGTACTTC. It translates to CASSREGGYQETQYF.

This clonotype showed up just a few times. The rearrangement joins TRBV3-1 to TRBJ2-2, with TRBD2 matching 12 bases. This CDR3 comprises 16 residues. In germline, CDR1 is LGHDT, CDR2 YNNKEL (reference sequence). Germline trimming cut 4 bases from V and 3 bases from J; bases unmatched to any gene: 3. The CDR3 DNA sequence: TGTGCCAGCAGCCGACTAGCGGGGGCCTACACCGGGGAGCTGTTTTTT. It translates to CASSRLAGAYTGELFF.

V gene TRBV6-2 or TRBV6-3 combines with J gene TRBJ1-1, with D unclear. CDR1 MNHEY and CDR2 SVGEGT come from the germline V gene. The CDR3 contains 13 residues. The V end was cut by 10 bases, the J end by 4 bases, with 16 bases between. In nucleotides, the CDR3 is TGTGCCACCTGGGAGAGGGCGTCCACTGAAGCTTTCTTT. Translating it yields CATWERASTEAFF.

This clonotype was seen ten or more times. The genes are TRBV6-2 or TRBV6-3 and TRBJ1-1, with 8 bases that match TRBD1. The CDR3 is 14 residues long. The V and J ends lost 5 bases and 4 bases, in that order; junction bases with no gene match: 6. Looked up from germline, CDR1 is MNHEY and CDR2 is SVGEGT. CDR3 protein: CASSPTGEGTEAFF. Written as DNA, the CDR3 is TGTGCCAGCAGTCCGACAGGGGAGGGCACTGAAGCTTTCTTT.

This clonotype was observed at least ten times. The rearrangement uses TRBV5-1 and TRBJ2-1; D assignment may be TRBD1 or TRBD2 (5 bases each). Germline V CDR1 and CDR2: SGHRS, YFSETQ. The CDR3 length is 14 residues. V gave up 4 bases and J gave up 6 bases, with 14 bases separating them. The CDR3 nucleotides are TGCGCCAGCAGCATGGGACCCTCGGGCAATGAGCAGTTCTTC. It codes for CASSMGPSGNEQFF.

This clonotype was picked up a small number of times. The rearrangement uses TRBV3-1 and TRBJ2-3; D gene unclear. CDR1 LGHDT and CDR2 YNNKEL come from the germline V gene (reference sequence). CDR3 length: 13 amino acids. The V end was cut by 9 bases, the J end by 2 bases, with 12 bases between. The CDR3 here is CASSYLDTDTQYF. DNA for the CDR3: TGTGCCAGTTCCTACCTTGACACAGATACGCAGTATTTT.

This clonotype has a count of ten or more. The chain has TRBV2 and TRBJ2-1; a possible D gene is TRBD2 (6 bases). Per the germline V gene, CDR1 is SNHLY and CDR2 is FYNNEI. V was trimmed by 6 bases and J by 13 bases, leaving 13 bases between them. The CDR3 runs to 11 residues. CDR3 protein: CASRDYQKQFF. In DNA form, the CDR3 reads TGTGCCAGCAGGGACTACCAAAAACAGTTCTTC. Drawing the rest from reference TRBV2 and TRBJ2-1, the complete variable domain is EPEVTQTPSHQVTQMGQEVILRCVPISNHLYFYWYRQILGQKVEFLVSFYNNEISEKSEIFDDQFSVERPDGSNFTLKIRSTKLEDSAMYFCASRDYQKQFFGPGTRLTVL.

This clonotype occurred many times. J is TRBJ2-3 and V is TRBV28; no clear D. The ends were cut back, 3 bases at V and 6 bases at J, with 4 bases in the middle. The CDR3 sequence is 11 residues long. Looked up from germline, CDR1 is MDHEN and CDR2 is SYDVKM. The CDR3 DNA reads TGTGCCAGCAGTTTCGCTGATACGCAGTATTTT. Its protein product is CASSFADTQYF.

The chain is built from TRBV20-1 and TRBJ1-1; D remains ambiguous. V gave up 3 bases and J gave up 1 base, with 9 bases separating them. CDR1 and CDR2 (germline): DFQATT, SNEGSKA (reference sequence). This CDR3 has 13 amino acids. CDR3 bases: TGCAGTGCTAGGGTTCCGACGAACACTGAAGCTTTCTTT. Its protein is CSARVPTNTEAFF.